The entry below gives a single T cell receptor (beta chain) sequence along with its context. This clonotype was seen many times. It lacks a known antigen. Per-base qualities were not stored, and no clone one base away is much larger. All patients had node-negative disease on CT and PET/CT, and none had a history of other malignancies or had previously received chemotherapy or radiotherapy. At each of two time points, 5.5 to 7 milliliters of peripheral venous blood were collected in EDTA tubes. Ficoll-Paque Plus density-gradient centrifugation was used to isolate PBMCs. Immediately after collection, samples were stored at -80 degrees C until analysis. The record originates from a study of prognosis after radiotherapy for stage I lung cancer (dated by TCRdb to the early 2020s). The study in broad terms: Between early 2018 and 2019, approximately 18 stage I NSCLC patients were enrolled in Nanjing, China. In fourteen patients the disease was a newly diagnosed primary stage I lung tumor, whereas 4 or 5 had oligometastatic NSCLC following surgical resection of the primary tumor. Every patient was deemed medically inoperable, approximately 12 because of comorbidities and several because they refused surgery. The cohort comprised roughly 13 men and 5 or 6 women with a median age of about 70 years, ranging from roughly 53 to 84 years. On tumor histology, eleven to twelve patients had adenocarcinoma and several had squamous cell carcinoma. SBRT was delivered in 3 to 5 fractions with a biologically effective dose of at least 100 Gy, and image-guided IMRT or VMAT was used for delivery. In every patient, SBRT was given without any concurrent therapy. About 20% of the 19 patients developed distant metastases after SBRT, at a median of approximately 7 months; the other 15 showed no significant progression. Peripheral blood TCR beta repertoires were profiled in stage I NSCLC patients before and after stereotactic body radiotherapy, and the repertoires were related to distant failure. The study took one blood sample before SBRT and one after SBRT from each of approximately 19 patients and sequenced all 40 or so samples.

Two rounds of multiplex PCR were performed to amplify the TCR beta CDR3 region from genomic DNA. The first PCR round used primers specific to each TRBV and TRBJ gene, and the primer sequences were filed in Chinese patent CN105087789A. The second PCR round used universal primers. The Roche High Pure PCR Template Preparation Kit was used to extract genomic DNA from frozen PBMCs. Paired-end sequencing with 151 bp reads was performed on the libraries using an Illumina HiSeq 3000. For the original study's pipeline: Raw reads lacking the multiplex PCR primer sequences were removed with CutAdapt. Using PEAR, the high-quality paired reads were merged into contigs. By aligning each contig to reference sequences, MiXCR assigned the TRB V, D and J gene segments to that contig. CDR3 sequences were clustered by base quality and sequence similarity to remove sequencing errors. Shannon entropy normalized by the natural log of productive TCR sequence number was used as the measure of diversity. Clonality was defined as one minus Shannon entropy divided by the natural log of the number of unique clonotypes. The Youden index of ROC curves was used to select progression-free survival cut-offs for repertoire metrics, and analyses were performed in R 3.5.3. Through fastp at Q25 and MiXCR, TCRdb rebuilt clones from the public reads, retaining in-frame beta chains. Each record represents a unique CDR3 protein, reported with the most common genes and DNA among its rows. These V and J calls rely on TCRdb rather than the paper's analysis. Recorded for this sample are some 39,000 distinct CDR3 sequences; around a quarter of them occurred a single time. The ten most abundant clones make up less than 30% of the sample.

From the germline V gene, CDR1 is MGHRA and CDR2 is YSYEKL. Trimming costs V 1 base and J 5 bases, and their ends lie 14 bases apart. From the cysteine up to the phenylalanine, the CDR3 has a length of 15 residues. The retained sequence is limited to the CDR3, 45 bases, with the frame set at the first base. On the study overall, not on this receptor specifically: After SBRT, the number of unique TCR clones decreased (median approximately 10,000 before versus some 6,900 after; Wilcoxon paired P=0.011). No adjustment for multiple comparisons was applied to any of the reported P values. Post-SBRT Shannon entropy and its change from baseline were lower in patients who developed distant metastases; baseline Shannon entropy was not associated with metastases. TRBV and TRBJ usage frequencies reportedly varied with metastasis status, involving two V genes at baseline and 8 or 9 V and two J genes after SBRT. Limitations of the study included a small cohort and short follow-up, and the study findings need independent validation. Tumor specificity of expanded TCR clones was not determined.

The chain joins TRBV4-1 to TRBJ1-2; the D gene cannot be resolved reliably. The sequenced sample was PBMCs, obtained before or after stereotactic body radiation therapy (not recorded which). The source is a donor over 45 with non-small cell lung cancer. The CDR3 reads CASSQGFAPQYGYTF. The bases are TGCGCCAGCAGCCAAGGTTTTGCACCTCAGTATGGCTACACCTTC.